This T cell receptor beta chain is from a study of blood T cells in healthy people across ages. Per sample, no less than 6 micrograms of total RNA were extracted. Looked up from germline, CDR1 is SGHTA and CDR2 is FQGNSA. Trimming removed 5 bases from V and 6 bases from J; junction bases left unmatched: 14. This CDR3 contains 17 residues. A second PCR, run for about 7 to 11 cycles, used a sample-barcoded 5' primer plus a J-beta primer mix. Every cDNA molecule carried a tag from a template-switch adaptor bearing 12 random nucleotides. In TCRdb, the 5' RACE reads were re-called with MiXCR into one record per CDR3 protein. The sample lists around 780,000 distinct CDR3 sequences; more than 55% were seen once.

This TCR was sampled from a man aged 35-49 years in good health. Input material: blood. V gene TRBV7-2 combines with J gene TRBJ2-3; 10 nucleotides agree with TRBD2. CDR3 DNA sequence: TGTGCCAGCAGCCCAGCCCCTAGCGGGAGAGGGGCGGATACGCAGTATTTT. It yields the protein CASSPAPSGRGADTQYF.